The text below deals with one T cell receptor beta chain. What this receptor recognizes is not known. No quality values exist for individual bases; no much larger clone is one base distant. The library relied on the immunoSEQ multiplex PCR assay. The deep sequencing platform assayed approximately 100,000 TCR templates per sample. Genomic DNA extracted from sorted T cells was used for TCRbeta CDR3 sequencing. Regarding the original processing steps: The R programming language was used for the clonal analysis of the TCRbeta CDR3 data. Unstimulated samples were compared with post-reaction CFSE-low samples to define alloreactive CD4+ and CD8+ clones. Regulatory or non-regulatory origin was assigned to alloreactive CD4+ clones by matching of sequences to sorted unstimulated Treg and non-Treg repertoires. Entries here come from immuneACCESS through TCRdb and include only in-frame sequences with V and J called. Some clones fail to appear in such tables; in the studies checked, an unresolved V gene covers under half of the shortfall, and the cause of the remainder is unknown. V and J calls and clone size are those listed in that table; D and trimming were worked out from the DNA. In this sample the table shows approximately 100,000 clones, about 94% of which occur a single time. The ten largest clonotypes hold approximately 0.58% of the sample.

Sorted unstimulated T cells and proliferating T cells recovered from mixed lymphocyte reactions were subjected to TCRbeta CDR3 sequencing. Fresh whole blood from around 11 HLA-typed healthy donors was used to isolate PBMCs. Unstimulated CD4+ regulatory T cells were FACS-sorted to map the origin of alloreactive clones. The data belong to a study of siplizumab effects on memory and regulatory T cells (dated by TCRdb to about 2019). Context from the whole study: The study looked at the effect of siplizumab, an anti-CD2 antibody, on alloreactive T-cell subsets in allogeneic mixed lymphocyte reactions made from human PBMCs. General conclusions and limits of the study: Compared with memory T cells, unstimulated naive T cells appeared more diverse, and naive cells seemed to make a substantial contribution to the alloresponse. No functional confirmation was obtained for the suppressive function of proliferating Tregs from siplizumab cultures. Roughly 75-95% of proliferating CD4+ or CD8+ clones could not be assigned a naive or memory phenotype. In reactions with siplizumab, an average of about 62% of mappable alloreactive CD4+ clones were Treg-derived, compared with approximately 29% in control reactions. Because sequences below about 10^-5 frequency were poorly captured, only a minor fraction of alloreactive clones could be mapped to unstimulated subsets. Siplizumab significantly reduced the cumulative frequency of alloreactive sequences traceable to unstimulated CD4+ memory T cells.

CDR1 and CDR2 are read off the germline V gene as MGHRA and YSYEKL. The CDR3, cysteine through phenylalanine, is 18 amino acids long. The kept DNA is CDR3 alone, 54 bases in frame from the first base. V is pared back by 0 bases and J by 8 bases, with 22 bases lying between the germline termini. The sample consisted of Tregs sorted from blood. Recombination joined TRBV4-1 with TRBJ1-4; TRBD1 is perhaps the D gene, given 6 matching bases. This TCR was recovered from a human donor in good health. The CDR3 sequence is CASSQEGPGEGLGEKLFF. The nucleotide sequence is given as TGCGCCAGCAGCCAAGAAGGGCCAGGGGAGGGTTTAGGGGAAAAACTGTTTTTT.